Sequencing of this T cell receptor beta chain was carried out in a study of blood T cells in healthy people across ages. About the research overall: Capture by template switching was about one barcoded beta molecule per two T cells. General study findings and limits: Diversity of TCR beta per million T cells declined in a roughly linear way with age.

Then a second PCR, running about 7 to 11 cycles, was carried out with a sample-barcoded 5' primer and a J-beta primer mix. MiXCR was run by TCRdb on the 5' RACE reads, yielding one entry per CDR3 protein. The sample has about 1.7 million distinct CDR3 sequences; 28% are singletons. This CDR3 region has 19 residues. The germline gives CDR1 SGHDN, CDR2 FVKESK. V was pared by 0 bases and J by 8 bases, with 26 bases between. This clonotype was observed a few times. Its antigen remains unknown. Material for sequencing was blood. This chain connects TRBV14 to TRBJ2-1; a weak D match, TRBD2 (5 bases). The clonotype was recovered from a woman in her 30s in good health. The CDR3 sequence: CASSQDESSVDSSGYEQFF. The DNA of the CDR3 is TGTGCCAGCAGCCAAGATGAGAGTTCTGTGGACTCCTCAGGCTATGAGCAGTTCTTC. The variable domain in full, completed from reference TRBV14 and TRBJ2-1, reads EAGVTQFPSHSVIEKGQTVTLRCDPISGHDNLYWYRRVMGKEIKFLLHFVKESKQDESGMPNNRFLAERTGGTYSTLKVQPAELEDSGVYFCASSQDESSVDSSGYEQFFGPGTRLTVL.